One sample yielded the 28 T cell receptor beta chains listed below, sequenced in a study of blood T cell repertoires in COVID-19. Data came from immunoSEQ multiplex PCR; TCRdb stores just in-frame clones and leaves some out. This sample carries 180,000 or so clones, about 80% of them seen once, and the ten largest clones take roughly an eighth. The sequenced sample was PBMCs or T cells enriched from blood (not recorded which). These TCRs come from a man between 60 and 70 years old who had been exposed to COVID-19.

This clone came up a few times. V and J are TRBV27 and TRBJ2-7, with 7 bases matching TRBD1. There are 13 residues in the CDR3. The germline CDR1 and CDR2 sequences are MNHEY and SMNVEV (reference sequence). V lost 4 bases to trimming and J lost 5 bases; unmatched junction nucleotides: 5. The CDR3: CASSSWTGDEQYF. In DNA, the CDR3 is TGTGCCAGCAGTTCTTGGACAGGCGACGAGCAGTACTTC.

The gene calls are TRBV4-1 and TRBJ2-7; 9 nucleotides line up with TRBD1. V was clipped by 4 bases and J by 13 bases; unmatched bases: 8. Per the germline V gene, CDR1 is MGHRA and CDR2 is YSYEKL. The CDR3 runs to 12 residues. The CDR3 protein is CASSLGGQGIYF. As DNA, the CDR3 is TGCGCCAGCAGCCTCGGGGGACAGGGAATCTACTTC.

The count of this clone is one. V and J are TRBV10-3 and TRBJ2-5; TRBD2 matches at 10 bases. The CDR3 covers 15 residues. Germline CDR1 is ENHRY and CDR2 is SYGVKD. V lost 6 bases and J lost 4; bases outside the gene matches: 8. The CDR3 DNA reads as TGTGCCATCAGAGAACCGGGACTAGCGTCAGAGACCCAGTACTTC. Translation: CAIREPGLASETQYF.

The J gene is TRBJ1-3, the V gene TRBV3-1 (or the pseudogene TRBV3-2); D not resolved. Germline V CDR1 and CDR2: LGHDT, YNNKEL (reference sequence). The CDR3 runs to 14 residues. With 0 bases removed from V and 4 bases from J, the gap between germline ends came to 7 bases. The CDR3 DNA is TGTGCCAGCAGCCAAGAGGGAGGCGGAAACACCATATATTTT. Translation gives CASSQEGGGNTIYF.

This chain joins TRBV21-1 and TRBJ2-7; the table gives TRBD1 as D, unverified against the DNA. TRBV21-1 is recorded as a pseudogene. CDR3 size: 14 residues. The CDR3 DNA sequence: TGTGCCAGCAGCAGCTACAGGGCTGGGTACGAGCAGTACTTC. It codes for CASSSYRAGYEQYF.

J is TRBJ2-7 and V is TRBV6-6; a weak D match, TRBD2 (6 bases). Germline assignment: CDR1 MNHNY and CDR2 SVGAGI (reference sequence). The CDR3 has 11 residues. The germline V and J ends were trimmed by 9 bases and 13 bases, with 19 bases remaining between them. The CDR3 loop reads CASRLGGFHYF. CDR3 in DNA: TGTGCCAGTCGTTTGGGGGGTTTTCACTACTTC.

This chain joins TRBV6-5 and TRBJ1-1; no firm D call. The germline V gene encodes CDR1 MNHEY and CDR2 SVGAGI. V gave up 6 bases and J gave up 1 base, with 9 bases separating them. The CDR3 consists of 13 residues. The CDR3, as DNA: TGTGCCAGCAGGCCTACTCGGAACACTGAAGCTTTCTTT. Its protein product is CASRPTRNTEAFF.

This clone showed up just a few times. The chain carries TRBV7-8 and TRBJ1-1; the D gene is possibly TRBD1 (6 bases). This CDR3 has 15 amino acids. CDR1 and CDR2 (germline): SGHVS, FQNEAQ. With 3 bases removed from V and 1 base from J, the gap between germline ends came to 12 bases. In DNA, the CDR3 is TGTGCCAGCAGCTTCACCGGGACAAAGAACACTGAAGCTTTCTTT. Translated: CASSFTGTKNTEAFF. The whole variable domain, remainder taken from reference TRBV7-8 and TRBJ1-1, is GAGVSQSPRYKVAKRGQDVALRCDPISGHVSLFWYQQALGQGPEFLTYFQNEAQLDKSGLPSDRFFAERPEGSVSTLKIQRTQQEDSAVYLCASSFTGTKNTEAFFGQGTRLTVV.

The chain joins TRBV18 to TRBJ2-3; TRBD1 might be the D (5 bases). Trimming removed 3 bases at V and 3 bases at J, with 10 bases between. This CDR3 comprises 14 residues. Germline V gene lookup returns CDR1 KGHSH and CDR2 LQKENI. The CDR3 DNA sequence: TGTGCCAGCTCACCTTTCAGGACAACAGATACGCAGTATTTT. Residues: CASSPFRTTDTQYF.

As DNA, the CDR3 is TGTGCCAGCAGCCTCTGGACAGGGCGGGAAACGAACACTGAAGCTTTCTTT. Translated, it gives CASSLWTGRETNTEAFF. V and J are TRBV11-2 and TRBJ1-1; TRBD1 aligns across 8 bases. Trimming removed 5 bases from V and 1 base from J; junction bases left unmatched: 12. Germline CDR1 is SGHAT and CDR2 is FQNNGV. The CDR3 totals 17 residues.

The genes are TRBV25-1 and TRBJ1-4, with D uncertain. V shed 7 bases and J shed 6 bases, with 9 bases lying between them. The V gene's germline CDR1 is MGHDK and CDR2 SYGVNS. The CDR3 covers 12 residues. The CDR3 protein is CASTAAYEKLFF. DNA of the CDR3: TGTGCCAGCACCGCAGCGTATGAAAAACTGTTTTTT.

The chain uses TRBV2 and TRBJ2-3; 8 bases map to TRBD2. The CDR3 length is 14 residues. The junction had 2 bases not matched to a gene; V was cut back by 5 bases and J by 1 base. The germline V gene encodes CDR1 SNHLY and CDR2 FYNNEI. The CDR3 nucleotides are TGTGCCAGCAGTAGAGCGGGGGGCACAGATACGCAGTATTTT. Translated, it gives CASSRAGGTDTQYF.

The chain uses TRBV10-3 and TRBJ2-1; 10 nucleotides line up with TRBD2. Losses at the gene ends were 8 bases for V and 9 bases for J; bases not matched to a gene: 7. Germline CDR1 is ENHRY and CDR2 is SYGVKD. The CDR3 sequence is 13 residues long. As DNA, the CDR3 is TGTGCCATCCAGACTAGCGGGTTGGGTGAGCAGTTCTTC. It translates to CAIQTSGLGEQFF.

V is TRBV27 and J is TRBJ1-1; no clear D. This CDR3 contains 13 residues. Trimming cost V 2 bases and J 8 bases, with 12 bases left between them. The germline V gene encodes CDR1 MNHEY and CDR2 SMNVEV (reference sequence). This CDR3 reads CASSLRSGQEAFF. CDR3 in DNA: TGTGCCAGCAGTTTAAGGTCGGGTCAGGAAGCTTTCTTT.

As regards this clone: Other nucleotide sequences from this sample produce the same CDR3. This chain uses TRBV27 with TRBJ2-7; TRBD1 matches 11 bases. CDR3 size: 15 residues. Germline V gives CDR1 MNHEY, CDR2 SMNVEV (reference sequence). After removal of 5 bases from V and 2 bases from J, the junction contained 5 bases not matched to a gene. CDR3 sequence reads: CASSRPGQGAYEQYF. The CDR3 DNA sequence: TGTGCCAGCAGTCGACCGGGACAGGGGGCCTACGAGCAGTACTTC.

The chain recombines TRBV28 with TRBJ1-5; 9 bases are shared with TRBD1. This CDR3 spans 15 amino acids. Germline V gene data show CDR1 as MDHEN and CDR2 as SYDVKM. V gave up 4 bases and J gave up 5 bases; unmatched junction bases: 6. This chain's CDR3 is CASSSTRQGDQPQHF. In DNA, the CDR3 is TGTGCCAGCAGTTCGACCCGACAGGGGGATCAGCCCCAGCATTTT.

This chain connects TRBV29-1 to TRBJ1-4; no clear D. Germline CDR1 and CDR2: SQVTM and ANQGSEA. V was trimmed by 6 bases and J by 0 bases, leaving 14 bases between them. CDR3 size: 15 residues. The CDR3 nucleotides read TGCAGCGTATTCGCAGGCGTTGCAACTAATGAAAAACTGTTTTTT. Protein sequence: CSVFAGVATNEKLFF.

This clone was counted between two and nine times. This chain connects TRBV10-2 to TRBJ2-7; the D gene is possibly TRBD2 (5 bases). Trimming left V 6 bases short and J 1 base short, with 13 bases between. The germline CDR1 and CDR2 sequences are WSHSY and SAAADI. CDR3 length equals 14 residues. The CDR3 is CASRRTQPSYEQYF. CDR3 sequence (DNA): TGCGCCAGCAGGAGGACTCAACCATCCTACGAGCAGTACTTC.

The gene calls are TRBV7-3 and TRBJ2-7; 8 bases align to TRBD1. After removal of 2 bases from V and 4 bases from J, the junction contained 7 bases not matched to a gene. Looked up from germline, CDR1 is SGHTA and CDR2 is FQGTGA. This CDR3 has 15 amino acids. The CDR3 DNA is TGTGCCAGCAGCTTAGGGACAGGAGGGGGATACGAGCAGTACTTC. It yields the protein CASSLGTGGGYEQYF.

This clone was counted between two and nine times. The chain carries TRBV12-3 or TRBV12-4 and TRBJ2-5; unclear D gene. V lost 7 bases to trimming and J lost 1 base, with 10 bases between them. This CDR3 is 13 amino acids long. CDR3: CASTPRVQETQYF. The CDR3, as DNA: TGTGCCAGCACCCCGCGAGTCCAAGAGACCCAGTACTTC.

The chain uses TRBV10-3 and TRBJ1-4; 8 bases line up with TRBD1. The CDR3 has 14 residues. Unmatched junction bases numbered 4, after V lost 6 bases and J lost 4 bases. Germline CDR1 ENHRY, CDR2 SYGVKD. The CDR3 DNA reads TGTGCCATCAGCTCCACAGGGGGTAATGAAAAACTGTTTTTT. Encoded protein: CAISSTGGNEKLFF.

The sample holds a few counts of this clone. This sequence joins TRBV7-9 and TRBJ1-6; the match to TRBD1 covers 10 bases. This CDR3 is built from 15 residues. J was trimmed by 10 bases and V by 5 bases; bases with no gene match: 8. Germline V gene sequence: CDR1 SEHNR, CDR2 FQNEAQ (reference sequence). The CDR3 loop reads CASSTGTGVGSPLHF. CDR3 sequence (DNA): TGTGCCAGCAGCACCGGGACAGGGGTTGGGTCACCCCTCCACTTT.

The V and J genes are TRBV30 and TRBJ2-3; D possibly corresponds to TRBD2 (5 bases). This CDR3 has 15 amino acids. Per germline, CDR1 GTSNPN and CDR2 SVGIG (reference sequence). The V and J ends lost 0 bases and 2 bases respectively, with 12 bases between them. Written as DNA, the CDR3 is TGTGCCTGGAGTGTACCCAGCGGCTACACAGATACGCAGTATTTT. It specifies CAWSVPSGYTDTQYF.

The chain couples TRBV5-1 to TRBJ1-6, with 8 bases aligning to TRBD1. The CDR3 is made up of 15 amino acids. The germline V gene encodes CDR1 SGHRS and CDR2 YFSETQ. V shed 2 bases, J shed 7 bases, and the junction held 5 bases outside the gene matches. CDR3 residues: CASSFAGGENSPLHF. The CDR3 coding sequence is TGCGCCAGCAGCTTCGCAGGGGGCGAAAATTCACCCCTCCACTTT.

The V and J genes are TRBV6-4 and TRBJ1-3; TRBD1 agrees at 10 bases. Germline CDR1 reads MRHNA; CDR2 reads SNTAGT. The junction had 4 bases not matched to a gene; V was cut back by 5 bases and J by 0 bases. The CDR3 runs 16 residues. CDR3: CASSTGTGVSGNTIYF. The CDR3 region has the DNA TGTGCCAGCAGTACCGGGACAGGGGTCTCTGGAAACACCATATATTTT.

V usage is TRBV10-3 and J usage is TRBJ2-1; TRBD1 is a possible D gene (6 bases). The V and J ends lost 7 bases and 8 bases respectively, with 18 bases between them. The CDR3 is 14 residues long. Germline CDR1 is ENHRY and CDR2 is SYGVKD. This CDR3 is CAITTSGAIDEQFF. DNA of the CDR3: TGTGCCATCACCACGTCAGGGGCGATCGATGAGCAGTTCTTC.

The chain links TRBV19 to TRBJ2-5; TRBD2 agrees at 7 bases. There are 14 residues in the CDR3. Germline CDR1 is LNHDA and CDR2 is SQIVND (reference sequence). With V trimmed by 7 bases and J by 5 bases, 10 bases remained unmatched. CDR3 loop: CASTLAGVPETQYF. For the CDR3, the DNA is TGTGCCAGTACCCTCGCGGGAGTCCCGGAGACCCAGTACTTC.

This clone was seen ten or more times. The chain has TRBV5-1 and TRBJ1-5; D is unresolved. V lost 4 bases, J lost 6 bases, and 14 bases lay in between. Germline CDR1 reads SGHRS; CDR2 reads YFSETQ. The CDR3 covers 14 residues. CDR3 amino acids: CASSLGSESQPQHF. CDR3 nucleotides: TGCGCCAGCAGCCTTGGTTCCGAGTCTCAGCCCCAGCATTTT.